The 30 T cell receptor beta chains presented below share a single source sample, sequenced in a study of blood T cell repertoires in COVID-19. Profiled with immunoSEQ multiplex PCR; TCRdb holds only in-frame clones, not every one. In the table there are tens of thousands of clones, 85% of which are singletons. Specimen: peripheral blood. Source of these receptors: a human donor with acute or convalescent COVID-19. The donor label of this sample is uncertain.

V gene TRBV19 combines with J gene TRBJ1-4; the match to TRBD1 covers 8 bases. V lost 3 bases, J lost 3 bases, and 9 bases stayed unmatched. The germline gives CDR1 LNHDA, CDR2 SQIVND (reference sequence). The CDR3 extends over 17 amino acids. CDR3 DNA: TGTGCCAGTAGTATGGAGACAGGGGTCGGAGCTAATGAAAAACTGTTTTTT. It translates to CASSMETGVGANEKLFF.

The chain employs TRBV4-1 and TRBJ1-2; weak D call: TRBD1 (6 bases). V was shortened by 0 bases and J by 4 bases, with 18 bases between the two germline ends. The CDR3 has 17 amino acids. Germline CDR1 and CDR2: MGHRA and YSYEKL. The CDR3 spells CASSQEGRRGRGYGYTF. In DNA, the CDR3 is TGCGCCAGCAGCCAAGAGGGCAGGCGGGGGCGCGGCTATGGCTACACCTTC.

CDR3 sequence reads: CSAGHSGGYTF. The CDR3 nucleotides read TGCAGCGCTGGACATTCCGGAGGCTACACCTTC. The genes are TRBV29-1 and TRBJ1-2, with a weak D call TRBD1 (5 bases). The CDR3 is 11 amino acids. The V and J ends lost 7 bases and 8 bases respectively, with 14 bases between them. Per the germline V gene, CDR1 is SQVTM and CDR2 is ANQGSEA.

Here the CDR3 reads CASSVLEATDTQYF. For the CDR3, the DNA is TGCGCCAGCAGTGTCCTAGAGGCGACAGATACGCAGTATTTT. The rearrangement joins TRBV10-2 to TRBJ2-3, with unresolved D. The CDR3 is made up of 14 amino acids. CDR1 is WSHSY and CDR2 is SAAADI in the germline V gene. Trimming removed 4 bases from V and 3 bases from J, with 11 bases in between.

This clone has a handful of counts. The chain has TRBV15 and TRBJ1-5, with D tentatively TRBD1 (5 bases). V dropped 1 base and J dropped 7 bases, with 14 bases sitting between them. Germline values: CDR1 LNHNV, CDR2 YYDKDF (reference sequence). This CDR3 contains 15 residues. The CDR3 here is CATSRAVGAGQPQHF. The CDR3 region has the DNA TGTGCCACCAGCAGAGCGGTAGGGGCAGGGCAGCCCCAGCATTTT.

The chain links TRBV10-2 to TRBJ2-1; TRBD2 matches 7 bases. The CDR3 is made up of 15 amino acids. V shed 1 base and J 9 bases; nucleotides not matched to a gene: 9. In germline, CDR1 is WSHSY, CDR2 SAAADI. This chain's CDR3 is CASSEYPLSGGEQFF. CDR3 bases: TGCGCCAGCAGTGAGTACCCCCTCTCGGGGGGTGAGCAGTTCTTC.

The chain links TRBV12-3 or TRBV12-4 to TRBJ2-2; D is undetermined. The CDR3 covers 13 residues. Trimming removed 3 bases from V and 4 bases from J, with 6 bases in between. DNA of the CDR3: TGTGCCAGCAGTTTTACTATCACCGGGGAGCTGTTTTTT. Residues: CASSFTITGELFF.

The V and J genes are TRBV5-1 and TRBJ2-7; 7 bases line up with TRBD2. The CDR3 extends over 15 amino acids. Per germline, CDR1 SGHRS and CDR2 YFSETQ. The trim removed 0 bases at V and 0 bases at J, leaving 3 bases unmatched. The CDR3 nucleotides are TGCGCCAGCAGCTTGGCTAGCGGTAGCTCCTACGAGCAGTACTTC. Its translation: CASSLASGSSYEQYF.

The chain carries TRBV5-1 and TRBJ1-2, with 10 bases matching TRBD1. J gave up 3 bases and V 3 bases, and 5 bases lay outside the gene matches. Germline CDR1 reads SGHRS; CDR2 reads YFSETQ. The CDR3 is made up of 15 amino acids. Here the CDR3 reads CASSSSGTGDYGYTF. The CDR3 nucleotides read TGCGCCAGCAGCTCCTCCGGGACAGGGGACTATGGCTACACCTTC.

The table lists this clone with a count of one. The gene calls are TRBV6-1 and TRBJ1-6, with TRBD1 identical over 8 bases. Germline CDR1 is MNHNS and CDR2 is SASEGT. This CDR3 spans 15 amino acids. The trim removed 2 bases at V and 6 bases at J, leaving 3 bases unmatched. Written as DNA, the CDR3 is TGTGCCAGCAGTGAATGGGGGACAGGTAATTCACCCCTCCACTTT. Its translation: CASSEWGTGNSPLHF.

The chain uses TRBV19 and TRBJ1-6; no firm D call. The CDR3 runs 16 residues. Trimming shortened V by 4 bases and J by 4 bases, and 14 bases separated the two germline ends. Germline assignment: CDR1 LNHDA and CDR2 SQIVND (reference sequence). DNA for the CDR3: TGTGCCAGTAGTAGTCGCACAGCAAGATATAATTCACCCCTCCACTTT. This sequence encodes CASSSRTARYNSPLHF.

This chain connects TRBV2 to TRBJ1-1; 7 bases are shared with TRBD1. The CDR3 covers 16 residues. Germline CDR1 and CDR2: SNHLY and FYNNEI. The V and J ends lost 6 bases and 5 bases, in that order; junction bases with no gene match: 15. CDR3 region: CASRGDSRDPRTEAFF. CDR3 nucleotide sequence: TGTGCCAGCAGGGGGGACAGCCGCGACCCGAGGACTGAAGCTTTCTTT.

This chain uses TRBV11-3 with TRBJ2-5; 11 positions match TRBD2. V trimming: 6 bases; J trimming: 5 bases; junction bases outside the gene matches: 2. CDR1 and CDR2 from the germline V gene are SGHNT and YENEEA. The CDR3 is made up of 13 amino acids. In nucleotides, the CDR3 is TGTGCCAGCAGGACTAGCGGGGAGGAGACCCAGTACTTC. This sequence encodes CASRTSGEETQYF. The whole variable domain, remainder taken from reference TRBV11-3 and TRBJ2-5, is EAGVVQSPRYKIIEKKQPVAFWCNPISGHNTLYWYLQNLGQGPELLIRYENEEAVDDSQLPKDRFSAERLKGVDSTLKIQPAELGDSAVYLCASRTSGEETQYFGPGTRLLVL.

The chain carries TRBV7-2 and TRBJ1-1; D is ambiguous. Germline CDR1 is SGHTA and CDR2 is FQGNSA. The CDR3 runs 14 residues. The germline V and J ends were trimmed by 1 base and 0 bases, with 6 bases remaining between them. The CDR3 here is CASSLERLNTEAFF. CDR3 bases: TGTGCCAGCAGCTTAGAGAGGCTGAACACTGAAGCTTTCTTT.

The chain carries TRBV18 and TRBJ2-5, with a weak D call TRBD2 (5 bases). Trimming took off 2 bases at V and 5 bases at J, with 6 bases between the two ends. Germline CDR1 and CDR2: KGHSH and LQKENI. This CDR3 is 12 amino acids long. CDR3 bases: TGTGCCAGCTCACCATCGGGGGAGACCCAGTACTTC. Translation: CASSPSGETQYF. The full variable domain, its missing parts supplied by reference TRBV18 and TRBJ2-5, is NAGVMQNPRHLVRRRGQEARLRCSPMKGHSHVYWYRQLPEEGLKFMVYLQKENIIDESGMPKERFSAEFPKEGPSILRIQQVVRGDSAAYFCASSPSGETQYFGPGTRLLVL.

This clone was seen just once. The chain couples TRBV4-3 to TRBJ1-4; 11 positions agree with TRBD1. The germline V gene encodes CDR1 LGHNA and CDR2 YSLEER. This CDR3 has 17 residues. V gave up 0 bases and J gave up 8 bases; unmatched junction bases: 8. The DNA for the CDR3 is TGCGCCAGCAGCCAAGAATGGACAGGGGGCGGGGGGGAAAAACTGTTTTTT. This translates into CASSQEWTGGGGEKLFF.

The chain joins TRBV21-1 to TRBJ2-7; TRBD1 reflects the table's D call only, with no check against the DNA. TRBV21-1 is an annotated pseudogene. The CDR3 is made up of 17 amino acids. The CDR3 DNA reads TGTGCCAGCAGCAAACCTGTAGAGGGGGTAGAGGACTACGAGCAGTACTTC. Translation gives CASSKPVEGVEDYEQYF.

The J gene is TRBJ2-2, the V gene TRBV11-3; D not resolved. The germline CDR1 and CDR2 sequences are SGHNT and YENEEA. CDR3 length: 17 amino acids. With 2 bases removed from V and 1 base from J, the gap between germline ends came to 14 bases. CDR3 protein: CASSLFRSTLNTGELFF. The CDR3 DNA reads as TGTGCCAGCAGCTTATTCAGGTCAACCTTGAACACCGGGGAGCTGTTTTTT.

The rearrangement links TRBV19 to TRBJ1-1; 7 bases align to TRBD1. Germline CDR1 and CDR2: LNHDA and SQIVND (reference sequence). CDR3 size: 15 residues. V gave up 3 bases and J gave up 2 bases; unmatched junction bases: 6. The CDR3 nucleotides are TGTGCCAGTAGTATCACCGGGACAGCTAACACTGAAGCTTTCTTT. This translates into CASSITGTANTEAFF. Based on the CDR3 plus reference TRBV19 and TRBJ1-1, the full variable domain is DGGITQSPKYLFRKEGQNVTLSCEQNLNHDAMYWYRQDPGQGLRLIYYSQIVNDFQKGDIAEGYSVSREKKESFPLTVTSAQKNPTAFYLCASSITGTANTEAFFGQGTRLTVV.

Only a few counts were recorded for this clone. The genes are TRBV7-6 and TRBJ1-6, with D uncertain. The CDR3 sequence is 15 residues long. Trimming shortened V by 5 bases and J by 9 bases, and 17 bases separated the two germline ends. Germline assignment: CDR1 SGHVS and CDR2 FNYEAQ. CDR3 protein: CASSPRGDGVSPLHF. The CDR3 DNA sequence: TGTGCCAGCAGCCCACGCGGGGATGGGGTTTCACCCCTCCACTTT.

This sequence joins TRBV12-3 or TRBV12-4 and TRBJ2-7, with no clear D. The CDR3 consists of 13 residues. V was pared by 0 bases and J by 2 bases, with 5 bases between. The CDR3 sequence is CASSLASTYEQYF. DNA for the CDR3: TGTGCCAGCAGTTTAGCGAGCACCTACGAGCAGTACTTC.

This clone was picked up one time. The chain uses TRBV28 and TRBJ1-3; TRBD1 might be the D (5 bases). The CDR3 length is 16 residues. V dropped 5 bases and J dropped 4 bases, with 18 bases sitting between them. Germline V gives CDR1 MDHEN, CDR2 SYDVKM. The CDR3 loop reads CASSPTRGRAGNTIYF. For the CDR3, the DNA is TGTGCCAGCAGTCCTACCCGCGGCAGGGCAGGAAACACCATATATTTT.

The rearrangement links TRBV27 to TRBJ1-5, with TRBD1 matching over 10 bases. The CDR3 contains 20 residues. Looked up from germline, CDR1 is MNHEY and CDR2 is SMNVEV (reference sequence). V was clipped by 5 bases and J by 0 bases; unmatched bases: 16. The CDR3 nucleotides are TGTGCCAGCAGTCAAATGACAGGGGGCTATCTAATGGGTAGCAATCAGCCCCAGCATTTT. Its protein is CASSQMTGGYLMGSNQPQHF.

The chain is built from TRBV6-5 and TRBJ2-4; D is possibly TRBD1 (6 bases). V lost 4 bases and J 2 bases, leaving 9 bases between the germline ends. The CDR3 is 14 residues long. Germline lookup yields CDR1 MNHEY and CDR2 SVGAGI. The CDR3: CASSSGETKNIQYF. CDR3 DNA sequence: TGTGCCAGCAGTTCAGGGGAAACCAAAAACATTCAGTACTTC.

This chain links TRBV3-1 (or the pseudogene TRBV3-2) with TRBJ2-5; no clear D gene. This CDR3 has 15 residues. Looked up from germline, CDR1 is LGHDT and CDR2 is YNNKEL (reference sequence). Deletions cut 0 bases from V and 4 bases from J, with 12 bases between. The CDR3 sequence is CASSQDTTRTETQYF. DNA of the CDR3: TGTGCCAGCAGCCAAGATACAACCCGCACAGAGACCCAGTACTTC.

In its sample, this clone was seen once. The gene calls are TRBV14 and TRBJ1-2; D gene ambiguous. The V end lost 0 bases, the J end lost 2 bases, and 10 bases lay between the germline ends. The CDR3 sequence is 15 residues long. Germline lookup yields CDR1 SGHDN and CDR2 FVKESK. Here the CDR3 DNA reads TGTGCCAGCAGCCAAGATAGGAGTGGCAACTATGGCTACACCTTC. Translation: CASSQDRSGNYGYTF.

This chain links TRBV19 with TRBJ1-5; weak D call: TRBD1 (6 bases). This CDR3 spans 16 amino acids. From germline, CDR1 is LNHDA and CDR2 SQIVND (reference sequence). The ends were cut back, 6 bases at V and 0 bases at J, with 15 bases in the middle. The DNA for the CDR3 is TGTGCCAGTAGAACCACAGGGCATTATAGCAATCAGCCCCAGCATTTT. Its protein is CASRTTGHYSNQPQHF.

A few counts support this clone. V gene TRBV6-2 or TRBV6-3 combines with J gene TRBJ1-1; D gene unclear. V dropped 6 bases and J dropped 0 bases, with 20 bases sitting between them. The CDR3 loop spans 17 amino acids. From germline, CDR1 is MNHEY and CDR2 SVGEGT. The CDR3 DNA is TGTGCCAGCAGCCCTTACGTCGAGTCGGAGCTGAACACTGAAGCTTTCTTT. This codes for CASSPYVESELNTEAFF.

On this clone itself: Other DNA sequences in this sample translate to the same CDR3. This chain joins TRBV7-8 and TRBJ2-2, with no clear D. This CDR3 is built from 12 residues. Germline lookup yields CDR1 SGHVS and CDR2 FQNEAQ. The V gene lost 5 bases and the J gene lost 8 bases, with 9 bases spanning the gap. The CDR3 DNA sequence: TGTGCCAGCAGCCCCGAGAAGGGGGAGCTGTTTTTT. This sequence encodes CASSPEKGELFF.

CDR3 in DNA: TGTGCCAGCAGCGTAGATGGACAGACGAGCAATCAGCCCCAGCATTTT. Encoded protein: CASSVDGQTSNQPQHF. J is TRBJ1-5 and V is TRBV9, with a possible D match to TRBD1 (6 bases). The ends were cut back, 0 bases at V and 1 base at J, with 11 bases in the middle. This CDR3 has 16 residues. The germline V gene encodes CDR1 SGDLS and CDR2 YYNGEE.